One sample yielded the 21 T cell receptor beta chains listed below, sequenced in a study of post-analysis software for immune sequencing data. Regarding the study as a whole: Controls showed lower frequencies than patients for roughly 5 TRBV segments, and TRBV5-6, TRBV5-1 and TRBV20-1 were among these.

Tagging with unique molecular identifiers was a feature of the TCR beta cDNA libraries. A single record per CDR3 protein comes from TCRdb applying MiXCR to the PCR reads. This sample has roughly 540,000 distinct CDR3 sequences; around 36% occur once, and the top ten carry less than 6%. No antigen has been identified for these receptors. Sequenced sample: blood. These receptors originate from a girl under 18 with multiple sclerosis.

This clonotype was seen more than once but under ten times. This chain joins TRBV3-1 and TRBJ1-2, with TRBD1 as a possible D gene (6 bases). The germline V gene encodes CDR1 LGHDT and CDR2 YNNKEL (reference sequence). V was cut by 4 bases and J by 3 bases, with 15 bases left in between. The CDR3 length is 15 residues. CDR3 residues: CASSLYRVRDYGYTF. The CDR3 nucleotides read TGTGCCAGCAGCCTTTACAGGGTGAGGGACTATGGCTACACCTTC.

J is TRBJ2-1 and V is TRBV18, with 10 bases aligning to TRBD2. The CDR3 extends over 13 amino acids. V trimming: 8 bases; J trimming: 8 bases; junction bases outside the gene matches: 6. The germline V gene has CDR1 KGHSH and CDR2 LQKENI. The CDR3 nucleotides are TGTGCCAGCGCTCAGCGGGGGGGCCATGAGCAGTTCTTC. Translating gives CASAQRGGHEQFF.

This clonotype was picked up a small number of times. The chain recombines TRBV20-1 with TRBJ2-7, with TRBD1 as a possible D gene (5 bases). This CDR3 is 13 amino acids long. V was shortened by 3 bases and J by 3 bases, with 12 bases between the two germline ends. Germline V gene sequence: CDR1 DFQATT, CDR2 SNEGSKA (reference sequence). CDR3 amino acids: CSASKGQGYEQYF. The CDR3 DNA reads as TGCAGTGCTAGTAAAGGGCAGGGCTACGAGCAGTACTTC.

CDR3 residues: CASTGYTEAFF. CDR3 bases: TGTGCCAGCACGGGGTACACTGAAGCTTTCTTT. The J gene is TRBJ1-1, the V gene TRBV6-5, with D uncertain. Trimming left V 7 bases short and J 3 bases short, with 6 bases between. CDR3 size: 11 residues. The germline gives CDR1 MNHEY, CDR2 SVGAGI.

This clonotype has just a few counts. DNA of the CDR3: TGTGCCAGCAGTTACTCGGGCCTGGCGGGGGGAGATACGCAGTATTTT. Translation gives CASSYSGLAGGDTQYF. The rearrangement links TRBV6-5 to TRBJ2-3, with 8 positions matching TRBD2. V was pared by 0 bases and J by 5 bases, with 7 bases of the junction left unmatched. Germline values: CDR1 MNHEY, CDR2 SVGAGI. This CDR3 has 16 residues.

This clonotype was observed a few times. V is TRBV2 and J is TRBJ2-2; weak D call: TRBD2 (5 bases). Trimming stripped 7 bases from V and 2 bases from J, with 29 bases between. Germline assignment: CDR1 SNHLY and CDR2 FYNNEI. The CDR3 totals 20 residues. The CDR3 nucleotides are TGTGCCAGCATAGGAGGAAACCCGGGAATACGTCGGAAAAACACCGGGGAGCTGTTTTTT. This translates into CASIGGNPGIRRKNTGELFF.

This clonotype has only a few counts. V gene TRBV20-1 combines with J gene TRBJ1-4; 7 nucleotides agree with TRBD1. The CDR3 extends over 15 amino acids. Germline V CDR1 and CDR2: DFQATT, SNEGSKA (reference sequence). The ends lost 2 bases at V and 7 bases at J; junction bases unmatched: 10. In nucleotides, the CDR3 is TGCAGTGCTAGATACTCAGGGGGTGAGGGTGAAAAACTGTTTTTT. It is translated as CSARYSGGEGEKLFF.

This chain links TRBV9 with TRBJ2-3; the match to TRBD2 covers 8 bases. The V gene's germline CDR1 is SGDLS and CDR2 YYNGEE. V gave up 0 bases and J gave up 3 bases; unmatched junction bases: 12. This CDR3 spans 18 amino acids. Here the CDR3 reads CASSVDDAAGGWTDTQYF. DNA of the CDR3: TGTGCCAGCAGCGTAGATGACGCGGCGGGGGGCTGGACAGATACGCAGTATTTT.

This clonotype has only a few counts. V and J are TRBV3-1 and TRBJ2-7; the D is unclear. Between the trimmed V and J ends, which lost 1 base and 5 bases, there was a span of 12 bases. This CDR3 region has 14 residues. Germline CDR1 and CDR2: LGHDT and YNNKEL (reference sequence). The CDR3 region has the DNA TGTGCCAGCAGCCAAGGGATTAGTGTCCACGAGCAGTACTTC. Translation gives CASSQGISVHEQYF.

The chain recombines TRBV4-2 with TRBJ2-2; 12 bases are shared with TRBD2. The CDR3 runs 17 residues. The V gene end was trimmed by 4 bases and the J gene end by 6 bases; junction bases not matched to a gene: 9. Germline-derived CDR1 and CDR2 are LGHNA and YNFKEQ. This CDR3 is CASSLRLAGDQSGELFF. As DNA, the CDR3 is TGTGCCAGCAGCCTCCGACTAGCGGGGGATCAGTCCGGGGAGCTGTTTTTT.

This clonotype appeared a few times. The rearrangement links TRBV12-5 to TRBJ1-1; TRBD1 agrees at 7 bases. The length of the CDR3 is 14 residues. From germline, CDR1 is LGHNT and CDR2 FRNRAP. Trimming at V came to 4 bases and at J to 3 bases, leaving 5 bases not matched to a gene. The CDR3 loop is CASGSQGGYTEAFF. CDR3 in DNA: TGTGCTAGTGGTTCCCAGGGGGGGTACACTGAAGCTTTCTTT. Full variable domain (remainder filled in from reference TRBV12-5 and TRBJ1-1): DARVTQTPRHKVTEMGQEVTMRCQPILGHNTVFWYRQTMMQGLELLAYFRNRAPLDDSGMPKDRFSAEMPDATLATLKIQPSEPRDSAVYFCASGSQGGYTEAFFGQGTRLTVV.

The sample holds a few counts of this clonotype. The J gene is TRBJ1-2, the V gene TRBV11-3, with 7 bases that match TRBD1. This CDR3 has 16 amino acids. V shed 3 bases, J shed 2 bases, and the junction held 9 bases outside the gene matches. Germline V lookup: CDR1 SGHNT, CDR2 YENEEA. The CDR3 reads CASSFTIGTDNYGYTF. The CDR3 region has the DNA TGTGCCAGCAGCTTCACGATCGGGACAGACAACTATGGCTACACCTTC. The whole variable domain, filled in from reference TRBV11-3 and TRBJ1-2, reads EAGVVQSPRYKIIEKKQPVAFWCNPISGHNTLYWYLQNLGQGPELLIRYENEEAVDDSQLPKDRFSAERLKGVDSTLKIQPAELGDSAVYLCASSFTIGTDNYGYTFGSGTRLTVV.

This clonotype has only a few counts. The chain recombines TRBV10-3 with TRBJ1-5; D ambiguous. The CDR3 spans 12 residues. From germline, CDR1 is ENHRY and CDR2 SYGVKD. The V end lost 6 bases, the J end lost 3 bases, and 6 bases lay between the germline ends. The CDR3: CAIRDYNQPQHF. In DNA, the CDR3 is TGTGCCATCAGGGACTACAATCAGCCCCAGCATTTT.

The rearrangement joins TRBV20-1 to TRBJ1-5; 8 nucleotides align to TRBD1. The CDR3 is 16 amino acids. V lost 3 bases to trimming and J lost 2 bases; unmatched junction nucleotides: 9. The V gene's germline CDR1 is DFQATT and CDR2 SNEGSKA (reference sequence). Here the CDR3 DNA reads TGCAGTGCTAGGATTCGGGGACAGGCGCGCAATCAGCCCCAGCATTTT. This codes for CSARIRGQARNQPQHF.

The chain recombines TRBV4-1 with TRBJ2-3; 7 bases are shared with TRBD1. V trimming: 4 bases; J trimming: 6 bases; junction bases outside the gene matches: 7. The CDR3 has 14 residues. Per the germline V gene, CDR1 is MGHRA and CDR2 is YSYEKL. The CDR3 loop reads CASSPPDRVDTQYF. CDR3 nucleotides: TGCGCCAGCAGCCCACCCGACAGGGTCGATACGCAGTATTTT.

The chain links TRBV25-1 to TRBJ2-1; the match to TRBD2 covers 8 bases. This CDR3 is 16 amino acids long. V shed 3 bases, J shed 6 bases, and the junction held 10 bases outside the gene matches. Germline V CDR1 and CDR2: MGHDK, SYGVNS. The CDR3 bases are TGTGCCAGCAGTGACCCCGGGGGGGCGCGAGTCAATGAGCAGTTCTTC. Protein: CASSDPGGARVNEQFF.

This clonotype was counted a few times. This sequence joins TRBV28 and TRBJ1-5; D is unresolved. The CDR3 is 16 amino acids. Germline V lookup: CDR1 MDHEN, CDR2 SYDVKM. The germline V and J ends were trimmed by 2 bases and 0 bases, with 11 bases remaining between them. This CDR3 reads CASSLLPVYSNQPQHF. The CDR3 DNA follows: TGTGCCAGCAGTTTACTTCCAGTTTATAGCAATCAGCCCCAGCATTTT.

The J gene is TRBJ1-1, the V gene TRBV4-1; D call uncertain. The CDR3 consists of 12 residues. Trimming removed 2 bases from V and 3 bases from J, with 4 bases in between. Germline assignment: CDR1 MGHRA and CDR2 YSYEKL. CDR3 in amino acids: CASSQQYTEAFF. CDR3 sequence (DNA): TGCGCCAGCAGCCAACAATACACTGAAGCTTTCTTT.

The CDR3 sequence is CSVELGRGGFYNEQFF. CDR3 bases: TGCAGCGTTGAACTCGGACGGGGGGGCTTCTACAATGAGCAGTTCTTC. The V and J genes are TRBV29-1 and TRBJ2-1; 8 bases line up with TRBD2. Germline loops: CDR1 SQVTM, CDR2 ANQGSEA. The CDR3 has 16 amino acids. With 2 bases clipped from V and 3 bases from J, the junction kept 9 bases outside the gene matches.

Details on this clonotype: One end of the junction does not line up with germline, which may come from a read error. The chain employs TRBV12-3 or TRBV12-4 and TRBJ2-3; a weak D match, TRBD2 (7 bases). The CDR3 loop spans 16 amino acids. CDR3 sequence (DNA): TGTGCCAGCAGTCCCCGAGGGGGGGGAGGGGCAGATGCGCAGTATTTT. Translation gives CASSPRGGGGADAQYF.

The V call is TRBV5-1, the J call TRBJ2-7; TRBD2 matches 7 bases. Gene TRBJ2-5 matches the end of the DNA better, so the J call may be wrong. Germline CDR1 is SGHRS and CDR2 is YFSETQ. The length of the CDR3 is 14 residues. This CDR3 is CASSPLTSSETQYF. CDR3 coding DNA: TGCGCCAGCAGCCCCTTGACTAGCTCCGAGACCCAGTACTTC.